The present TCR beta chain was sequenced within a study of T cells in localized non-small cell lung cancer. The V and J ends lost 5 bases and 1 base, in that order; junction bases with no gene match: 4. Per germline, CDR1 MNHGY and CDR2 SAAAGT. The CDR3 is 15 amino acids. Notes on the study in general: Sequence data derive from only one tumor region, so heterogeneity remains possible. Adjacent uninvolved lung had the highest clonality, suggesting focused antigen responses.

TCRdb's table, derived via immunoSEQ multiplex PCR, lists solely in-frame clones and lacks some. The sample lists about 1,300 clones, approximately 23% occurring once. A few counts support this clone. The target antigen is unknown. Free of atypia, the adjacent lung was collected at least 2 cm away from the tumor margin. Sequencing used normal lung tissue next to the tumor, obtained before any cancer treatment. The origin of this receptor is a male donor aged 60 or over with stage III squamous cell lung carcinoma. The rearrangement joins TRBV6-8 to TRBJ1-5; 8 bases align to TRBD1. The DNA of the CDR3 is TGTGCCAGCAGTGCGACAGGGGACAGCAATCAGCCCCAGCATTTT. This codes for CASSATGDSNQPQHF.